The 9 T cell receptor beta chains reported below all come from one sample, sequenced in a study of vaccination effects on CD4 cells after COVID-19. Expansion of antigen-specific CD4+ T cells with viral peptide pools was carried out by the ViraFEST assay before sequencing. Subsequent to less than twelve days of culture, CD4+ T cells were isolated. BNT162b2 vaccine or mRNA-1273 vaccine was given to participants in two doses. Here immunoSEQ multiplex PCR was the method, and the copy in TCRdb shows in-frame clones only, minus some. The table shows some 29,000 clones, with 74% occurring only once. Which antigens these TCRs recognize remains unknown. This specimen was CD4+ T cells from PBMCs cultured with HCoV-OC43 spike peptides, taken after COVID-19 vaccination. As for subset: HCoV-OC43 spike overlapping peptide pool stimulation. The receptor set was obtained from a human donor who received a COVID-19 vaccine.

The J gene is TRBJ2-3, the V gene TRBV9, with D perhaps matching TRBD2 (6 bases). Germline CDR1 and CDR2: SGDLS and YYNGEE. The CDR3 has 14 residues. V dropped 4 bases and J dropped 2 bases, with 11 bases sitting between them. DNA for the CDR3: TGTGCCAGCAGCCAAGCGGGTTCCACAGATACGCAGTATTTT. Its translation: CASSQAGSTDTQYF.

This chain connects TRBV5-1 to TRBJ2-5; D remains ambiguous. CDR3 length: 16 residues. The V end lost 0 bases, the J end lost 2 bases, and 14 bases lay between the germline ends. CDR1 SGHRS and CDR2 YFSETQ come from the germline V gene. The CDR3 bases are TGCGCCAGCAGCTTGGATTTTGCTGGAGCACAAGAGACCCAGTACTTC. It codes for CASSLDFAGAQETQYF.

The V gene is TRBV18, the J gene TRBJ1-1; no clear D. The CDR3 totals 14 residues. Germline V gives CDR1 KGHSH, CDR2 LQKENI. The ends were cut back, 6 bases at V and 5 bases at J, with 16 bases in the middle. CDR3 protein: CASSENVAVTEAFF. In DNA form, the CDR3 reads TGTGCCAGCTCGGAGAATGTGGCGGTAACTGAAGCTTTCTTT. Based on the CDR3 plus reference TRBV18 and TRBJ1-1, the full variable domain is NAGVMQNPRHLVRRRGQEARLRCSPMKGHSHVYWYRQLPEEGLKFMVYLQKENIIDESGMPKERFSAEFPKEGPSILRIQQVVRGDSAAYFCASSENVAVTEAFFGQGTRLTVV.

The rearrangement uses TRBV19 and TRBJ2-1, with 8 bases aligning to TRBD1. In germline, CDR1 is LNHDA, CDR2 SQIVND (reference sequence). The V segment lost 3 bases and the J segment 3 bases; nucleotides outside the gene matches: 13. The CDR3 is 18 amino acids. CDR3 in DNA: TGTGCCAGTAGTATTTCAGGACCGAGGACAGGGTTCTACAATGAGCAGTTCTTC. Amino acids: CASSISGPRTGFYNEQFF.

The rearrangement joins TRBV2 to TRBJ1-6, with a weak D call TRBD1 (6 bases). Germline assignment: CDR1 SNHLY and CDR2 FYNNEI. The CDR3 consists of 19 residues. V was cut by 7 bases and J by 0 bases, with 22 bases left in between. The CDR3 loop reads CASTKRGLGTSSYNSPLHF. The CDR3 nucleotides are TGTGCCAGCACCAAACGGGGGCTAGGGACGAGCTCCTATAATTCACCCCTCCACTTT.

V and J are TRBV29-1 and TRBJ1-1; TRBD1 matches 9 bases. V gave up 6 bases and J gave up 3 bases; unmatched junction bases: 14. This CDR3 spans 16 amino acids. CDR1 and CDR2 (germline): SQVTM, ANQGSEA. The CDR3: CSVALNRGLGDTEAFF. In nucleotides, the CDR3 is TGCAGCGTCGCCCTTAACAGGGGGCTAGGGGACACTGAAGCTTTCTTT. Variable domain in full (rest from reference TRBV29-1 and TRBJ1-1): SAVISQKPSRDICQRGTSLTIQCQVDSQVTMMFWYRQQPGQSLTLIATANQGSEATYESGFVIDKFPISRPNLTFSTLTVSNMSPEDSSIYLCSVALNRGLGDTEAFFGQGTRLTVV.

This clone was detected once. The genes are TRBV11-2 and TRBJ2-1, with D perhaps TRBD2 (5 bases). Trimming stripped 5 bases from V and 6 bases from J, with 11 bases between. Germline CDR1 SGHAT, CDR2 FQNNGV. The CDR3 sequence is 13 residues long. The CDR3 region is CASSPRRGNEQFF. CDR3 coding DNA: TGTGCCAGCAGCCCTCGACGGGGCAATGAGCAGTTCTTC.

This clone was observed a single time. V is TRBV27 and J is TRBJ2-2; tentative D call: TRBD1 (5 bases). The CDR3 covers 17 residues. The germline CDR1 and CDR2 sequences are MNHEY and SMNVEV (reference sequence). Trimming took off 1 base at V and 6 bases at J, with 18 bases between the two ends. CDR3 in amino acids: CASSLWGTVAGSGELFF. The CDR3 nucleotides read TGTGCCAGCAGTTTATGGGGCACTGTGGCCGGCTCCGGGGAGCTGTTTTTT.

The chain uses TRBV7-6 and TRBJ2-5, with D tentatively TRBD1 or TRBD2 (5 bases each). V lost 1 base, J lost 2 bases, and 11 bases lay in between. This CDR3 has 15 residues. Germline values: CDR1 SGHVS, CDR2 FNYEAQ. Here the CDR3 DNA reads TGTGCCAGCAGCTTAGTGTGGGGCGGGCAAGAGACCCAGTACTTC. Translating gives CASSLVWGGQETQYF.